This TCR beta chain was sequenced for a study of shared clonotypes between healthy human individuals. General observations from the study: Sampling covered blood only; tissue repertoires likely differ. It was expected that sequencing depth would affect clonotype sharing among donors.

Here immunoSEQ multiplex PCR was the method, and the copy in TCRdb shows in-frame clones only, minus some. This sample carries some 2,100,000 clones, approximately 94% of them seen once, and the ten largest clones take about 1.8%. V lost 4 bases to trimming and J lost 8 bases, with 11 bases between them. The CDR3 spans 12 residues. CDR1 is SGHVS and CDR2 is FQNEAQ in the germline V gene. To note about this clone: The antigen is unknown.

CD45RO-negative CD8 cells positively selected for CCR7 made up the naive population, which excluded terminally differentiated effector memory CD45RA+ cells. Nashville, Tennessee was home to all donors, who were Caucasian adults. The TCR originated in a man between 18 and 29 years old in good health. Some clones in this sample may be carry-over from other donors' samples. The chain carries TRBV7-8 and TRBJ1-2, with D possibly matching TRBD1 (6 bases). Sequenced input: naive CD8+ T cells from PBMCs. CDR3 DNA: TGTGCCAGCAGCTCAGGGGTTCGGGGCTACACCTTC. It encodes CASSSGVRGYTF.